This is a list of T cell receptor beta chains from one sample in a study of PD-L1 blockade in urothelial cancer. Here immunoSEQ multiplex PCR was the method, and the copy in TCRdb shows in-frame clones only, minus some. Here the sample spans about 30,000 clones, approximately 80% being singletons. Sequenced material: PBMCs, taken around atezolizumab (anti-PD-L1) treatment. These receptors were obtained from a man between 65 and 85 years old with urothelial cancer. Both conserved end residues are part of each CDR3. Each record gives: J gene, V gene, D gene, clone size, CDR3 DNA, CDR3 protein. The D gene is left open where the match is weak. Clone size is not always given. Where it is, it says once, few, many or a class for expanded clones.

TRBJ1-3,TRBV11-3,NA,NA,TGTGCCAGCAGCCCGCAAATTAGCTCTGGAAACACCATATATTTT,CASSPQISSGNTIYF
TRBJ1-1,TRBV7-2,NA,NA,TGTGCCAGCAGCTTACAGGGTCGTGGCACTGAAGCTTTCTTT,CASSLQGRGTEAFF
TRBJ2-1,TRBV9,NA,NA,TGTGCCAGCAGTTTCGATAGCAATGAGCAGTTCTTC,CASSFDSNEQFF
TRBJ2-3,TRBV28,TRBD2,NA,TGTGCCAGCAGTTCCCCAGGGACTAGCGGTTCGGATACGCAGTATTTT,CASSSPGTSGSDTQYF
TRBJ1-1,TRBV6-5,NA,NA,TGTGCCAGCAGAGAACAGGGTATCGACACTGAAGCTTTCTTT,CASREQGIDTEAFF
TRBJ2-1,TRBV7-8,TRBD1,NA,TGTGCCAGCAGCTTATTGGGACAGGGTCTCAATGAGCAGTTCTTC,CASSLLGQGLNEQFF
TRBJ2-2,TRBV5-8,TRBD1,NA,TGTGCCAGCAGCTTTCTGGACAGGGAATCCGGGGAGCTGTTTTTT,CASSFLDRESGELFF
TRBJ1-1,TRBV19,NA,NA,TGTGCCAGTATCGGGGGGGTGCGGAACACTGAAGCTTTCTTT,CASIGGVRNTEAFF
TRBJ1-1,TRBV6-5,NA,NA,TGTGCCAGCAGTTCCCCTAAGTTGGGGCAGAACACTGAAGCTTTCTTT,CASSSPKLGQNTEAFF
TRBJ1-1,TRBV11-1,TRBD1,NA,TGTGCCAGCAGCTTAGCCGGACAGGCGAACACTGAAGCTTTCTTT,CASSLAGQANTEAFF
TRBJ1-1,TRBV15,NA,NA,TGTGCCACCAGCAGAGATAGAAACACTGAAGCTTTCTTT,CATSRDRNTEAFF
TRBJ1-2,TRBV9,TRBD1,NA,TGTGCCAGCAGCGTAGCTTCCCGACCCACAGGGGGAGAAGGCTACACCTTC,CASSVASRPTGGEGYTF
TRBJ2-7,TRBV28,TRBD1,NA,TGTGCCAGCAGTGAGACAGGGGGCCGGAACGAGCAGTACTTC,CASSETGGRNEQYF
TRBJ1-1,TRBV7-2,TRBD1,NA,TGTGCCAGCAGCCCAGGACAGGGGGGGGGTCCCTCAGCTTTCTTT,CASSPGQGGGPSAFF
TRBJ1-3,TRBV5-4,NA,NA,TGTGCCAGCAGCTTGGAGGGCATCGCGGGGTCTGGAAACACCATATATTTT,CASSLEGIAGSGNTIYF
TRBJ2-5,TRBV19,NA,NA,TGTGCCAGTAGTATGGGACTTAAAGAGACCCAGTACTTC,CASSMGLKETQYF
TRBJ2-7,TRBV6-5,TRBD1,NA,TGTGCCAGCAGTCCCCCCGGGACAGGGTCACACGAGCAGTACTTC,CASSPPGTGSHEQYF
TRBJ2-7,TRBV10-3,NA,NA,TGTGCCATCAGGGCCCGGGAGAACTCCTACGAGCAGTACTTC,CAIRARENSYEQYF
TRBJ2-1,TRBV7-9,NA,NA,TGTGCCAGCAGCTTCGGCAATGAGCAGTTCTTC,CASSFGNEQFF
TRBJ2-7,TRBV5-1,NA,NA,TGCGCCAGCAGCTTGAGCGGGGACACCTACGAGCAGTACTTC,CASSLSGDTYEQYF
TRBJ2-1,TRBV27,TRBD2,NA,TGTGCCAGCACGCTGCCCGGGGGGGGTGAGCAGTTCTTC,CASTLPGGGEQFF
TRBJ2-2,TRBV2,TRBD1,once,TGTGCCAGCCTGGGACAGGGGCGCGGGGAGCTGTTTTTT,CASLGQGRGELFF
TRBJ2-7,TRBV7-9,NA,NA,TGTGCCAGCAGCTTAGGGCTTCCCTCCTACGAGCAGTACTTC,CASSLGLPSYEQYF
TRBJ2-7,TRBV7-9,NA,NA,TGTGCCAGCAGCTTTTCATCCTACGAGCAGTACTTC,CASSFSSYEQYF
TRBJ1-1,TRBV5-1,TRBD1,NA,TGCGCCAGCAGCTTACAGCCGGGACAGGGAACCGAAGCTTTCTTT,CASSLQPGQGTEAFF
TRBJ2-4,TRBV7-2,TRBD2,NA,TGTGCCAGCAGCCCCATGGGAGGGGTACTAGCCAAAAACATTCAGTACTTC,CASSPMGGVLAKNIQYF